One sample yielded the 27 T cell receptor beta chains listed below, sequenced in a study of response to subunit inactivated influenza vaccine. TCRdb passed the RT-PCR reads through MiXCR, listing each CDR3 protein once. This table holds about 530,000 distinct CDR3 sequences, 13% found once. This specimen consisted of PBMCs from blood, obtained 45 days after vaccination. All receptors derive from a man over 45 who received an inactivated influenza vaccine.

This clonotype was found many times. This chain joins TRBV10-2 and TRBJ2-7; a possible D gene is TRBD1 (6 bases). Germline V lookup: CDR1 WSHSY, CDR2 SAAADI. Trimming removed 7 bases at V and 2 bases at J, with 15 bases between. This CDR3 is 14 amino acids long. CDR3 region: CASNRQDRTYEQYF. DNA of the CDR3: TGCGCCAGCAATCGGCAGGACAGAACCTACGAGCAGTACTTC.

This clonotype occurred a few times. The chain combines TRBV7-2 with TRBJ1-2, with D perhaps matching TRBD1 (5 bases). The CDR3 spans 14 residues. Germline loops: CDR1 SGHTA, CDR2 FQGNSA. Trimming removed 5 bases at V and 4 bases at J, with 14 bases between. CDR3 in DNA: TGTGCCAGCAGCGTCCCAGGGTCCATCTATGGCTACACCTTC. It translates to CASSVPGSIYGYTF.

The CDR3 sequence is CASSFSAGTGAYEQYF. CDR3 bases: TGTGCCAGCAGTTTTTCCGCAGGGACAGGGGCCTACGAGCAGTACTTC. V is TRBV28 and J is TRBJ2-7, with 10 nucleotides matching TRBD1. The length of the CDR3 is 16 residues. V was clipped by 3 bases and J by 2 bases; unmatched bases: 7. Per the germline V gene, CDR1 is MDHEN and CDR2 is SYDVKM.

The chain carries TRBV20-1 and TRBJ2-4; unclear D gene. V was cut by 0 bases and J by 1 base, with 10 bases left in between. Germline loops: CDR1 DFQATT, CDR2 SNEGSKA (reference sequence). The CDR3 has 15 amino acids. The CDR3 is CSARDDGVAKNIQYF. In DNA form, the CDR3 reads TGCAGTGCTAGAGATGATGGAGTGGCCAAAAACATTCAGTACTTC.

This clonotype has more than one count but fewer than ten. The chain uses TRBV6-2 or TRBV6-3 and TRBJ1-5; TRBD1 is a possible D gene (5 bases). Trimming pared 7 bases from V and 4 bases from J, leaving 17 bases between. The length of the CDR3 is 15 residues. CDR1 MNHEY and CDR2 SVGEGT come from the germline V gene. In DNA form, the CDR3 reads TGTGCCAGCACTTTTAGACAGCGGGGTAATCAGCCCCAGCATTTT. Its protein is CASTFRQRGNQPQHF.

This chain links TRBV12-3 or TRBV12-4 with TRBJ2-7; maybe TRBD2 (6 bases). V was shortened by 5 bases and J by 7 bases, with 18 bases between the two germline ends. The CDR3 length is 14 residues. CDR3 residues: CASSRYDPGREQYF. In DNA, the CDR3 is TGTGCCAGCAGTCGGTACGACCCAGGGAGGGAGCAGTACTTC.

This chain joins TRBV5-6 and TRBJ2-7, with a possible D match to TRBD1 (6 bases). The CDR3 is made up of 14 amino acids. The V end lost 1 base, the J end lost 6 bases, and 14 bases lay between the germline ends. Germline CDR1 reads SGHDT; CDR2 reads YYEEEE. The CDR3 bases are TGTGCCAGCAGCTTGCGACGTGGGGGCTCCGAGCAGTACTTC. This gives the protein CASSLRRGGSEQYF.

This clonotype occurred a few times. V usage is TRBV27 and J usage is TRBJ2-7; 8 nucleotides agree with TRBD2. Germline lookup yields CDR1 MNHEY and CDR2 SMNVEV (reference sequence). The CDR3 totals 12 residues. DNA of the CDR3: TGTAGCGGGGGCCCCAGCTCCTACGAGCAGTACTTC. It translates to CSGGPSSYEQYF.

This clonotype was counted only a few times. This chain joins TRBV10-2 and TRBJ2-3; D not resolved. V dropped 0 bases and J dropped 0 bases, with 7 bases sitting between them. Looked up from germline, CDR1 is WSHSY and CDR2 is SAAADI. This CDR3 comprises 15 residues. Here the CDR3 reads CASSESSMSTDTQYF. CDR3 in DNA: TGCGCCAGCAGTGAGTCGTCGATGAGCACAGATACGCAGTATTTT.

The genes are TRBV20-1 and TRBJ1-2; D might be TRBD1 (5 bases). CDR3 size: 16 residues. V was shortened by 3 bases and J by 1 base, with 18 bases between the two germline ends. CDR1 and CDR2 (germline): DFQATT, SNEGSKA (reference sequence). CDR3 DNA: TGCAGTGCTAGGTCACTAGGGGCGCCGAGTAACTATGGCTACACCTTC. Its translation is CSARSLGAPSNYGYTF.

This clonotype was seen a few times. Written as DNA, the CDR3 is TGCAGTGCCCCAGGTGGGACCGGCACAGATACGCAGTATTTT. Its translation: CSAPGGTGTDTQYF. V gene TRBV20-1 combines with J gene TRBJ2-3; the D call may be TRBD1 or TRBD2 (5 bases each). Germline V gives CDR1 DFQATT, CDR2 SNEGSKA (reference sequence). CDR3 size: 14 residues. Trimming stripped 6 bases from V and 1 base from J, with 14 bases between.

The chain recombines TRBV20-1 with TRBJ2-2, with D perhaps being TRBD1 or TRBD2 (6 bases each). The CDR3 is 18 residues long. Germline V lookup: CDR1 DFQATT, CDR2 SNEGSKA (reference sequence). The V end lost 5 bases, the J end lost 4 bases, and 26 bases lay between the germline ends. The CDR3 region has the DNA TGCAGTGCTCCCAGAGGAGGGGGAACCTTTAGAGGCACCGGGGAGCTGTTTTTT. Amino acid sequence: CSAPRGGGTFRGTGELFF.

There are many counts of this clonotype. V usage is TRBV20-1 and J usage is TRBJ2-1; D uncertain. The CDR3 consists of 14 residues. CDR1 is DFQATT and CDR2 is SNEGSKA in the germline V gene (reference sequence). Trimming shortened V by 6 bases and J by 5 bases, and 17 bases separated the two germline ends. The CDR3 region is CSATLAPIHNEQFF. The CDR3 nucleotides read TGCAGTGCCACATTGGCGCCTATTCACAATGAGCAGTTCTTC.

This chain uses TRBV23-1 with TRBJ2-7, with TRBD2 matching 11 bases. TRBV23-1 is an ORF; its function is uncertain. The V and J ends lost 3 bases and 1 base, in that order; junction bases with no gene match: 8. This CDR3 comprises 17 residues. Here the CDR3 reads CASSHFLLAGESYEQYF. In nucleotides, the CDR3 is TGCGCCAGCAGTCATTTTCTACTAGCGGGAGAGTCCTACGAGCAGTACTTC.

The table lists this clonotype with a few counts. V usage is TRBV4-1 and J usage is TRBJ2-5; maybe TRBD1 (5 bases). The CDR3 runs 16 residues. The germline V and J ends were trimmed by 0 bases and 2 bases, with 13 bases remaining between them. The germline V gene has CDR1 MGHRA and CDR2 YSYEKL. As DNA, the CDR3 is TGCGCCAGCAGCCAAGATGGAACAGGCCGACAAGAGACCCAGTACTTC. It specifies CASSQDGTGRQETQYF.

The gene calls are TRBV12-3 or TRBV12-4 and TRBJ2-1; tentative D call: TRBD2 (6 bases). The germline V and J ends were trimmed by 7 bases and 6 bases, with 16 bases remaining between them. This CDR3 contains 14 residues. Here the CDR3 DNA reads TGTGCCAGCACGGGGACTCAACGGGTCAATGAGCAGTTCTTC. Its translation is CASTGTQRVNEQFF.

There are many counts of this clonotype. The chain uses TRBV12-3 or TRBV12-4 and TRBJ2-3; tentative D call: TRBD2 (5 bases). The V gene lost 6 bases and the J gene lost 2 bases, with 18 bases spanning the gap. The length of the CDR3 is 16 residues. CDR3 coding DNA: TGTGCCAGCAGCTCGAGCTCTGGACTTCTCACAGATACGCAGTATTTT. Residues: CASSSSSGLLTDTQYF.

Only a few counts were recorded for this clonotype. The CDR3, as DNA: TGTGCCAGCGTCGAGGTACCAGGGACAGGGGGGCCAGATACGCAGTATTTT. Translated, it gives CASVEVPGTGGPDTQYF. V usage is TRBV2 and J usage is TRBJ2-3, with 11 bases matching TRBD1. This CDR3 comprises 17 residues. V lost 8 bases to trimming and J lost 4 bases; unmatched junction nucleotides: 14. CDR1 is SNHLY, CDR2 FYNNEI, per germline.

This clonotype was counted a few times. This sequence joins TRBV20-1 and TRBJ2-1, with D unclear. Trimming cost V 5 bases and J 1 base, with 15 bases left between them. The CDR3 spans 15 residues. The germline V gene has CDR1 DFQATT and CDR2 SNEGSKA (reference sequence). The CDR3 here is CSADSAVLSYNEQFF. The DNA of the CDR3 is TGCAGTGCTGACTCTGCGGTCTTATCCTACAATGAGCAGTTCTTC.

The sample holds a few counts of this clonotype. The CDR3 reads CASSEWGNTQYF. DNA for the CDR3: TGTGCCAGCAGTGAATGGGGGAATACGCAGTATTTT. The chain combines TRBV2 with TRBJ2-3; D possibly uses TRBD1 or TRBD2 (5 bases each). Germline V gene sequence: CDR1 SNHLY, CDR2 FYNNEI. The CDR3 runs to 12 residues. The germline V and J ends were trimmed by 2 bases and 7 bases, with 7 bases remaining between them.

This clonotype was seen only a few times. CDR3 sequence (DNA): TGTGCCACCAGCAGCTCAAGCTACAGGGACAATGAGCAGTTCTTC. It specifies CATSSSSYRDNEQFF. The rearrangement uses TRBV15 and TRBJ2-1; D is perhaps TRBD1 (6 bases). Germline CDR1 reads LNHNV; CDR2 reads YYDKDF (reference sequence). V lost 3 bases, J lost 5 bases, and 14 bases lay in between. The CDR3 totals 15 residues.

The gene calls are TRBV11-3 and TRBJ2-7; 7 positions match TRBD1. V trimming: 5 bases; J trimming: 4 bases; junction bases outside the gene matches: 8. This CDR3 is built from 14 residues. Germline V gives CDR1 SGHNT, CDR2 YENEEA. The CDR3 region is CASSPDRWAYEQYF. The CDR3 coding sequence is TGTGCCAGCAGCCCGGACAGGTGGGCGTACGAGCAGTACTTC.

The sample holds a few counts of this clonotype. The chain combines TRBV7-8 with TRBJ2-3, with 11 bases identical to TRBD2. The CDR3 sequence is 15 residues long. Per the germline V gene, CDR1 is SGHVS and CDR2 is FQNEAQ. The ends lost 5 bases at V and 5 bases at J; junction bases unmatched: 6. The CDR3, as DNA: TGTGCCAGCAGCCCTAGCGGGGGGCTTGGAGATACGCAGTATTTT. It yields the protein CASSPSGGLGDTQYF.

The chain carries TRBV4-2 and TRBJ2-3; TRBD2 matches at 10 bases. J gave up 5 bases and V 0 bases, and 17 bases lay outside the gene matches. The CDR3 totals 20 residues. Germline assignment: CDR1 LGHNA and CDR2 YNFKEQ. CDR3 DNA sequence: TGTGCCAGCAGCCAAGATCCCGGCGTAGCGGGGGGATATGATAGAGATACGCAGTATTTT. This sequence encodes CASSQDPGVAGGYDRDTQYF.

J is TRBJ2-1 and V is TRBV5-1, with TRBD2 matching over 7 bases. With V trimmed by 3 bases and J by 4 bases, 4 bases remained unmatched. This CDR3 is built from 14 residues. Germline assignment: CDR1 SGHRS and CDR2 YFSETQ. The CDR3 reads CASSSSSGYNEQFF. The CDR3 region has the DNA TGCGCCAGCAGCTCGTCTAGCGGTTACAATGAGCAGTTCTTC.

Comment on this clonotype: Being one base from a much bigger clone, this may be a read error. The V gene is TRBV20-1, the J gene TRBJ2-1; 10 positions match TRBD2. CDR1 and CDR2 from the germline V gene are DFQATT and SNEGSKA (reference sequence). The CDR3 has 13 amino acids. CDR3 sequence: CSARTSGDNGQFF. The DNA of the CDR3 is TGCAGTGCTCGGACTAGCGGAGACAATGGGCAGTTCTTC.

The genes are TRBV20-1 and TRBJ2-7; no firm D call. The CDR3 runs to 13 residues. V lost 3 bases and J lost 6, with 15 bases in between. Germline assignment: CDR1 DFQATT and CDR2 SNEGSKA (reference sequence). CDR3 sequence reads: CSARGLDVGEQYF. The CDR3 bases are TGCAGTGCTAGGGGCCTAGATGTAGGCGAGCAGTACTTC.